Reported below is one T cell receptor beta chain. This specimen comes from a study of identical twins. The CDR3 length is 15 residues. V lost 5 bases and J lost 1, with 14 bases in between. Germline CDR1 reads SGHTA; CDR2 reads FQGNSA. TCRdb re-derived calls from the 5' RACE reads in MiXCR, one entry per CDR3 protein. There are 1,800,000 or so distinct CDR3 sequences in the sample; less than 40% occur only once, and around 0.3% lies in the top ten. The material sequenced was cord blood. The chain has TRBV7-2 and TRBJ1-1; weak D call: TRBD1 (6 bases). The clonotype originates from a newborn girl in good health. This chain's CDR3 is CASSLNRARNTEAFF. Written as DNA, the CDR3 is TGTGCCAGCAGCCTCAACAGGGCAAGGAACACTGAAGCTTTCTTT.